The sample holds many counts of the clone carrying this TCR beta chain. Its antigen remains unknown. This specimen comes from a study of T cell repertoires in cytomegalovirus infection. About the study: Indicated by public TCR beta signatures were CMV infection and matching HLA type.

Findings and limits, study-wide: Clonotypes of TCR beta that were HLA-C-restricted and CMV-specific dominated the ex vivo response. Summed public TCR beta family frequency identified CMV carriers bearing the relevant HLA.

Each CDR3 protein gets one entry after TCRdb re-called the reads with MiXCR. The sample includes approximately 320,000 distinct CDR3 sequences, more than 8% seen only once; the top ten take 4.3%. The V segment lost 6 bases and the J segment 0 bases; nucleotides outside the gene matches: 7. The CDR3 is made up of 14 amino acids. The germline CDR1 and CDR2 sequences are SQVTM and ANQGSEA. The rearrangement joins TRBV29-1 to TRBJ2-7; 8 bases agree with TRBD2. Source material: PBMCs. The TCR was taken from a human donor in good health (CMV status not recorded). Some clones in this sample may be carry-over from other donors' samples. CDR3 residues: CSVKLAGSSYEQYF. The CDR3 region has the DNA TGCAGCGTAAAGTTAGCGGGGAGCTCCTACGAGCAGTACTTC.